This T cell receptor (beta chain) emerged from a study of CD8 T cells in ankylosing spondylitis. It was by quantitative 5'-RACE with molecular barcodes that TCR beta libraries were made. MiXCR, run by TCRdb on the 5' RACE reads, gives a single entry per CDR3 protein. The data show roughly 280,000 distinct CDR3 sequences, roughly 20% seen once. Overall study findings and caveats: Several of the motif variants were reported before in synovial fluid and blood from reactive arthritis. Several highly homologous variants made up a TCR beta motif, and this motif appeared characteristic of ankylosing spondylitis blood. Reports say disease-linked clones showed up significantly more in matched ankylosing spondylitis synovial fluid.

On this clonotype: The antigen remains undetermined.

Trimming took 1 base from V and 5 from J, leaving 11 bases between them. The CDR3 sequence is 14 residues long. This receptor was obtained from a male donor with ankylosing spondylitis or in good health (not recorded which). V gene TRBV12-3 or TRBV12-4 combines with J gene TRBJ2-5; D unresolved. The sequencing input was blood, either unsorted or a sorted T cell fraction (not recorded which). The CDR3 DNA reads TGTGCCAGCAGTTTAGATAACATGGGTGAGACCCAGTACTTC. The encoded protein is CASSLDNMGETQYF.